Sequencing of this T cell receptor beta chain was carried out in a study of T cells in Graves' hyperthyroidism and ophthalmopathy. About the study: Peripheral blood collection took place at initial diagnosis, before any treatment.

With respect to this clonotype: What it binds is not known. A much larger clonotype is one base distant, so this may be a read error.

General study findings and limits: Ophthalmopathy was identified by the model a median about seven months ahead of onset. The authors' 13 V-J model separated ophthalmopathy from stable hyperthyroidism.

Amplification targeted TCR beta CDR3 regions from RNA transcripts. The HTBI primer set was used in a first-round RT-PCR of the TCR CDR3. Each CDR3 protein gets one entry after TCRdb re-called the multiplex PCR reads with MiXCR. Of around 400,000 distinct CDR3 sequences listed, about 13% are singletons. The origin of this receptor is a woman aged 18-29 years with Graves' hyperthyroidism. The sequenced sample was blood.

The CDR3 DNA is TGTGCCAGCAGTGAAAGGAGCAGGGAGGTCGGTCAGCCCCAGCATTTT. Amino acid sequence: CASSERSREVGQPQHF. The genes are TRBV6-1 and TRBJ1-5; weak D call: TRBD1 (5 bases). This CDR3 has 16 residues. The ends were cut back, 2 bases at V and 6 bases at J, with 17 bases in the middle. Germline-derived CDR1 and CDR2 are MNHNS and SASEGT.